This T cell receptor (beta chain) was profiled in a study of blood T cell repertoires in COVID-19. On the study more broadly: Acute and convalescent COVID-19 specimens originated in the United States, Italy and Spain. T cells, B-cell-depleted T cells, or PBMCs provided the cDNA or gDNA that served as material.

Germline CDR1 is KGHSH and CDR2 is LQKENI. CDR3 length: 16 amino acids. The junction had 6 bases not matched to a gene; V was cut back by 5 bases and J by 0 bases. Clones were sequenced by immunoSEQ multiplex PCR, and TCRdb holds only the in-frame ones, with some missing. Of approximately 480,000 clones listed, 80% to 90% were seen once; the top ten hold 0.7% to 1%. The sequence was obtained from a man younger than 35 with COVID-19, enrolled during active disease. Material for sequencing was peripheral blood. The chain carries TRBV18 and TRBJ2-7, with 11 bases lining up with TRBD2. CDR3 bases: TGTGCCAGCTCAAACAGACTAGCGGGGTACTCCTACGAGCAGTACTTC. As protein: CASSNRLAGYSYEQYF.